What follows describes a single T cell receptor (beta chain). The V gene lost 3 bases and the J gene lost 5 bases, with 10 bases spanning the gap. Germline V gene lookup returns CDR1 SGHTA and CDR2 FQGNSA. The CDR3 is 14 amino acids. These data originate in a study of CD8 T cells in ankylosing spondylitis. Molecular-barcoded quantitative 5'-RACE produced these TCR beta libraries. From the 5' RACE reads, TCRdb called clonotypes with MiXCR, one entry per CDR3 protein. The sample shows approximately 31,000 distinct CDR3 sequences, about 31% of them seen only once. This clonotype originated in a male donor with ankylosing spondylitis. Source material: synovial fluid, either unsorted or a sorted T cell fraction (not recorded which). The chain carries TRBV7-2 and TRBJ2-2; D gene unclear. DNA of the CDR3: TGTGCCAGCAGCTTGTACCCGTGGACCGGGGAGCTGTTTTTT. It yields the protein CASSLYPWTGELFF.